The entry below gives a single TCR beta chain sequence along with its context. No antigen is known for it. CDR3 size: 11 residues. The V and J ends lost 5 bases and 0 bases respectively, with 3 bases between them. Germline-derived CDR1 and CDR2 are DFQATT and SNEGSKA (reference sequence). This sample stems from a study of T cells in Graves' hyperthyroidism and ophthalmopathy. Overall study findings and caveats: Before onset, ophthalmopathy was predicted by the model a median approximately 6.5 months earlier.

Investigators excluded patients with uncontrolled infection, other autoimmune disease, pregnancy or lactation. PBMCs were sourced from more than 9 ml fresh peripheral blood. TCR beta CDR3 sequences were amplified from RNA transcripts. With the HTBI primer set, the TCR CDR3 went through a first round of RT-PCR. TCRdb analysed the multiplex PCR reads with MiXCR anew, one entry per CDR3 protein. The repertoire holds around 500,000 distinct CDR3 sequences, approximately 23% seen once, with around 50% in the top ten. The chain uses TRBV20-1 and TRBJ2-3; unclear D gene. Source material: blood. The sequence was obtained from a woman in her 70s with Graves' ophthalmopathy. The DNA of the CDR3 is TGCAGTGCTCGCAGCACAGATACGCAGTATTTT. Its protein product is CSARSTDTQYF.